This T cell receptor (beta chain) derives from a study of shared clonotypes between healthy human individuals. As for the study in general: There were three CD4 naive, three CD4 memory, two CD8 naive and one CD8 memory plates per donor.

With 1 base removed from V and 5 bases from J, the gap between germline ends came to 14 bases. This CDR3 has 15 residues. Germline V lookup: CDR1 MGHRA, CDR2 YSYEKL. Splitting of CD4+ cells produced CD45RA+ naive and CD45RA-negative memory subsets. General observations from the study: A reduction in generation probabilities was seen for non-shared clonotypes relative to those shared by all four donors.

In the case of this clone: Its antigen is as yet unknown. This same CDR3 is encoded by further DNA sequences in the sample.

Profiled with immunoSEQ multiplex PCR; TCRdb holds only in-frame clones, not every one. The sample includes 2 million to 2.5 million clones, 93% seen only once; the top ten take approximately 0.36%. This TCR was recovered from a man between 18 and 29 years old in good health. Some clones in this sample may be carry-over from other donors' samples. The sequenced material came from naive CD4+ T cells from PBMCs. As for subset: CD45RA+ positively selected. V gene TRBV4-1 combines with J gene TRBJ1-1; the D gene is possibly TRBD1 (5 bases). The CDR3 is CASSQVRGLGTEAFF. The CDR3 nucleotides are TGCGCCAGCAGCCAAGTTAGGGGTCTAGGGACTGAAGCTTTCTTT.